This T cell receptor (beta chain) was obtained from a study of blood T cell repertoires in COVID-19. Germline lookup yields CDR1 SGHRS and CDR2 YFSETQ. The CDR3 runs to 14 residues. V lost 2 bases, J lost 0 bases, and 8 bases lay in between. The assay was immunoSEQ multiplex PCR, and TCRdb's table has in-frame clones only and misses some. The table includes 100,000 or so clones, around 87% detected once. Sequencing was done on a sample of peripheral blood. The chain employs TRBV5-1 and TRBJ1-1; no definite D call. The receptor comes from a human donor in a cohort sampled during active COVID-19. The CDR3 protein is CASSFGRVNTEAFF. The CDR3 nucleotides are TGCGCCAGCAGCTTCGGCCGGGTGAACACTGAAGCTTTCTTT.